Following are 12 T cell receptor beta chains from one sample sequenced in a study of immune heterogeneity within non-small cell lung tumors. Bulk tumor genomic DNA, 500 to 600 ng per sample, was used as template. Several biopsies per primary tumor, spaced far apart, were taken during surgery. Newly diagnosed with untreated non-small cell lung cancer, the patients underwent curative surgery. Using 32 V and 13 J primers, multiplex PCR amplified TCR beta CDR3. TCRdb passed the multiplex PCR reads through MiXCR, listing each CDR3 protein once. This table holds 5,000 or so distinct CDR3 sequences, less than 20% found once. The sample comprised lung tumor tissue. The receptors shown here come from a man aged 40-55 years with non-small cell lung cancer.

This clonotype has ten or more counts. The rearrangement links TRBV2 to TRBJ1-1; D might be TRBD1 (5 bases). This CDR3 region has 13 residues. Trimming left V 7 bases short and J 4 bases short, with 13 bases between. Germline V gene lookup returns CDR1 SNHLY and CDR2 FYNNEI. CDR3 nucleotide sequence: TGTGCCAGCACCGCCGACCAGGGCACTGAAGCTTTCTTT. It translates to CASTADQGTEAFF. Based on the CDR3 plus reference TRBV2 and TRBJ1-1, the full variable domain is EPEVTQTPSHQVTQMGQEVILRCVPISNHLYFYWYRQILGQKVEFLVSFYNNEISEKSEIFDDQFSVERPDGSNFTLKIRSTKLEDSAMYFCASTADQGTEAFFGQGTRLTVV.

With regard to this clonotype: A much larger clone differs from this one at a single base, so this may be a read error. V is TRBV3-1 and J is TRBJ1-2, with D possibly being TRBD1 (6 bases). This CDR3 is built from 16 residues. Germline lookup yields CDR1 LGHDT and CDR2 YNNKEL (reference sequence). The CDR3 is CASSSGGGEANYRYTF. The CDR3 DNA follows: TGTGCCAGCAGCTCGGGGGGCGGCGAAGCTAACTATCGCTACACCTTC.

Here the CDR3 reads CAREEDRRPSGANVLTF. The DNA for the CDR3 is TGTGCCAGGGAAGAGGACAGGAGGCCCTCTGGGGCCAACGTCCTGACTTTC. The rearrangement joins TRBV2 to TRBJ2-6; 7 positions match TRBD1. Germline assignment: CDR1 SNHLY and CDR2 FYNNEI. V lost 9 bases to trimming and J lost 0 bases; unmatched junction nucleotides: 11. CDR3 size: 17 residues.

By sample share, this clonotype is medium-sized. The rearrangement joins TRBV24-1 to TRBJ2-5, with D unclear. The V end was cut by 3 bases, the J end by 7 bases, with 14 bases between. This CDR3 is built from 14 residues. Per the germline V gene, CDR1 is KGHDR and CDR2 is SFDVKD. The CDR3: CATSDPTVGVTQYF. The CDR3 coding sequence is TGTGCCACCAGTGATCCCACAGTGGGTGTGACCCAGTACTTC.

By its share, this clonotype is medium-sized. This sequence joins TRBV6-1 and TRBJ1-5; TRBD1 aligns across 9 bases. With 1 base clipped from V and 2 bases from J, the junction kept 0 bases outside the gene matches. Germline CDR1 MNHNS, CDR2 SASEGT. This CDR3 is 15 amino acids long. CDR3 bases: TGTGCCAGCAGTGAAGGGACAGGGGGCAATCAGCCCCAGCATTTT. It encodes CASSEGTGGNQPQHF.

This clonotype came up many times. The chain links TRBV15 to TRBJ2-1; either TRBD1 or TRBD2 may fit D (7 bases each). The CDR3 has 17 amino acids. The V gene lost 0 bases and the J gene lost 2 bases, with 14 bases spanning the gap. CDR1 is LNHNV and CDR2 is YYDKDF in the germline V gene (reference sequence). In nucleotides, the CDR3 is TGTGCCACCAGCAGAGATCTGGGGAGGGGGCCCTACAATGAGCAGTTCTTC. Its protein is CATSRDLGRGPYNEQFF.

A word on this clonotype: It may be a read error: a sequence one base away is much more abundant. The V gene is TRBV5-1, the J gene TRBJ2-1; D gene uncertain. The CDR3 has 14 residues. Germline lookup yields CDR1 SGHRS and CDR2 YFSETQ. The CDR3 reads CASSLIGNYNERFF. Written as DNA, the CDR3 is TGCGCCAGCAGCTTGATAGGGAATTACAATGAGCGGTTCTTC. Based on the CDR3 plus reference TRBV5-1 and TRBJ2-1, the full variable domain is KAGVTQTPRYLIKTRGQQVTLSCSPISGHRSVSWYQQTPGQGLQFLFEYFSETQRNKGNFPGRFSGRQFSNSRSEMNVSTLELGDSALYLCASSLIGNYNERFFGPGTRLTVL.

This clonotype occurred many times. This chain uses TRBV19 with TRBJ2-3, with 9 nucleotides matching TRBD1. V shed 6 bases, J shed 4 bases, and the junction held 11 bases outside the gene matches. Germline-derived CDR1 and CDR2 are LNHDA and SQIVND (reference sequence). The CDR3 has 16 amino acids. The CDR3 nucleotides are TGTGCCAGTAGGCAACCAGGGACAGGGTCAGCAGATACGCAGTATTTT. Protein sequence: CASRQPGTGSADTQYF. The full variable domain, completed using reference TRBV19 and TRBJ2-3, is DGGITQSPKYLFRKEGQNVTLSCEQNLNHDAMYWYRQDPGQGLRLIYYSQIVNDFQKGDIAEGYSVSREKKESFPLTVTSAQKNPTAFYLCASRQPGTGSADTQYFGPGTRLTVL.

The count of this clonotype is one. The rearrangement links TRBV7-2 to TRBJ2-7, with 7 bases fitting TRBD2. J lost 2 bases, V lost 7 bases, and 8 bases had no gene match. Germline V gene lookup returns CDR1 SGHTA and CDR2 FQGNSA. The CDR3 runs 14 residues. The CDR3 is CASTSGILPYEQYF. The CDR3 DNA reads TGTGCCAGCACAAGCGGGATACTACCCTACGAGCAGTACTTC. The complete variable domain, with remaining parts taken from reference TRBV7-2 and TRBJ2-7, reads GAGVSQSPSNKVTEKGKDVELRCDPISGHTALYWYRQSLGQGLEFLIYFQGNSAPDKSGLPSDRFSAERTGGSVSTLTIQRTQQEDSAVYLCASTSGILPYEQYFGPGTRLTVT.

This clonotype has a handful of counts. The chain couples TRBV5-1 to TRBJ2-1; no reliable D call. CDR1 is SGHRS, CDR2 YFSETQ, per germline. V lost 2 bases to trimming and J lost 7 bases, with 4 bases between them. The CDR3 contains 11 residues. The CDR3 sequence is CASSLQNEQFF. The CDR3 coding sequence is TGCGCCAGCAGCTTACAGAATGAGCAGTTCTTC.

Comment on this clonotype: Being one base from a much bigger clone, this may be a read error. The chain joins TRBV7-6 to TRBJ2-2; D remains ambiguous. Germline assignment: CDR1 SGHVS and CDR2 FNYEAQ. This CDR3 comprises 14 residues. CDR3 coding DNA: TGTGTCAGCAGTCCAGACAACACTGCCGGGGAGCTGTTTTTT. It is translated as CVSSPDNTAGELFF.

This clonotype is termed medium-sized. The chain uses TRBV4-3 and TRBJ2-2; no clear D gene. This CDR3 is 16 amino acids long. CDR1 and CDR2 from the germline V gene are LGHNA and YSLEER. Trimming took off 1 base at V and 5 bases at J, with 14 bases between the two ends. CDR3 in amino acids: CASSQVTGWETGELFF. The CDR3 region has the DNA TGCGCCAGCAGCCAAGTTACTGGTTGGGAAACCGGGGAGCTGTTTTTT.